Below, one TCR beta chain is given with its context. Its antigen is not known. The sample belongs to a study of OX40 agonist ivuxolimab in advanced cancers. Background on the study: Patient treatment consisted of intravenous ivuxolimab administration every 2 weeks at 0.01 to 10 mg/kg. Hepatocellular carcinoma, melanoma, renal cell or head and neck cancer occurred in dose-escalation patients.

Data came from immunoSEQ multiplex PCR; TCRdb stores just in-frame clones and leaves some out. This sample has under 45,000 clones, with 80% found just once. Overall study findings and caveats: CD8+ T cells were the subset that, on average, had more expanded clones than CD4+.

Germline CDR1 is GTSNPN and CDR2 is SVGIG (reference sequence). This CDR3 comprises 14 residues. V was shortened by 0 bases and J by 7 bases, with 15 bases between the two germline ends. The V gene is TRBV30, the J gene TRBJ1-2; possible D gene TRBD1, 5 bases. This sample comprised CD4+ or CD8+ T cells sorted from blood, obtained in a trial of the OX40 agonist ivuxolimab. This sequence was found in an adult with an advanced solid tumor such as melanoma, head and neck, liver or kidney cancer. The CDR3: CAWSVVGPTGGYTF. In DNA, the CDR3 is TGTGCCTGGAGTGTAGTGGGGCCCACTGGTGGCTACACCTTC.